This paragraph reports one T cell receptor beta chain. The antigen remains unidentified. The sample is drawn from a study of T cells after yellow fever vaccination. Overall study context: The SMART-Seq v4 Ultra Low Input method served to prepare the low-cell-number fractions.

Study-wide findings and caveats: Among all clonotypes, a small share was observed in both CD4 and CD8 compartments. In FACS-sorted repertoires, abundant clonotypes from the bulk population could appear as contaminants.

The ends were cut back, 2 bases at V and 5 bases at J, with 13 bases in the middle. CDR3 size: 15 residues. Researchers made TCR cDNA using 5'RACE template switching, and this step added a universal primer site and UMIs. In TCRdb, the 5' RACE reads were re-called with MiXCR into one record per CDR3 protein. Among 450,000 to 650,000 distinct CDR3 sequences, 20% to 25% were seen once, and the ten largest hold approximately 15%. The genes are TRBV12-3 or TRBV12-4 and TRBJ2-1; possibly TRBD1 for D (5 bases). This TCR derives from a man younger than 35 who received the YFV17D yellow fever vaccine. The sample was PBMCs, taken 21 days after the first yellow fever vaccination. The CDR3 nucleotides are TGTGCCAGCAGTTTATGGGGTAGGGGAAACAATGAGCAGTTCTTC. As protein: CASSLWGRGNNEQFF.